The source of this T cell receptor beta chain is a study of CD8 T cells in Susac syndrome. Whole-study results and caveats: The study's TCR sequencing and HLA analysis drew on a certain number of individuals. That number was acknowledged as relatively small.

Germline CDR1 and CDR2: DFQATT and SNEGSKA (reference sequence). V dropped 6 bases and J dropped 4 bases, with 9 bases sitting between them. This CDR3 region has 12 residues. Blood CD8+ and CD4+ T cells underwent high-throughput TCR beta sequencing. Negative isolation was used for CD8+ and CD4+ T cells and FACS enrichment for TEMRA cells. Reverse transcription used roughly 0.5 to 1 ug RNA and random hexamers. The method of amplification for TCR beta CDR3 was immunoSEQ multiplex PCR, covering 54 Vbeta and 13 Jbeta. TCRdb ran MiXCR on the immunoSEQ multiplex PCR reads and lists one entry per CDR3 protein. The table has about 210,000 distinct CDR3 sequences, approximately 95% seen once. A single count supports this clonotype. Its antigen is undetermined.

The sequenced sample consisted of CD4+ T cells from PBMCs. The clonotype was recovered from a human donor with multiple sclerosis. The chain uses TRBV20-1 and TRBJ2-2, with D tentatively TRBD1 (6 bases). The CDR3 region has the DNA TGCAGTGCGTCAGGGGTCACCGGGGAGCTGTTTTTT. It encodes CSASGVTGELFF.